This T cell receptor beta chain was obtained from a study of cytomegalovirus exposure and HLA in healthy donors. Study observations and caveats: The study designated fewer than 200 TCR beta chains cytomegalovirus-associated. The classifier reportedly diagnosed cytomegalovirus status with high specificity and sensitivity.

The assay was immunoSEQ multiplex PCR, and TCRdb's table has in-frame clones only and misses some. The sample has about 360,000 clones, about nine tenths seen once. This CDR3 region has 15 residues. Per germline, CDR1 SEHNR and CDR2 FQNEAQ (reference sequence). V gave up 1 base and J gave up 7 bases, with 11 bases separating them. The donors were members of the validation cohort, which comprised roughly 120 subjects and was separate from the first cohort of roughly 700 subjects. Of note for this clone: Its antigen is undetermined.

The sequenced sample consisted of PBMCs. The sequence derives from a woman aged 18 to 35 in good health and CMV-seronegative. The chain is built from TRBV7-9 and TRBJ1-6, with D possibly matching TRBD1 (5 bases). The CDR3 sequence: CASSLESGNNSPLHF. DNA for the CDR3: TGTGCCAGCAGCTTAGAGTCAGGGAACAATTCACCCCTCCACTTT.